This T cell receptor (beta chain) was sequenced in a study of T cell responses to AZD1222 COVID-19 vaccine (dated by TCRdb to 2020 to 2022). Regarding the complete study: AZD1222 recipients given second doses at about 4 weeks or at about 12 weeks were pooled, since spike-specific TCR depth and breadth were not found to differ between the two schedules. A total of roughly 240 trial participants underwent TCR sequencing, of whom some 210 received two doses of AZD1222 and about 25 received two doses of the MenACWY control vaccine. Trial participants were enrolled by age into subgroups of 18-55, 56-69 and 70-plus years, and about 150, 27 and 61 TCR-sequenced participants, respectively, were included in these subgroups.

With respect to this clone: This clone's antigen is unknown. The sample holds no much larger clone one base away, and base qualities are not on file.

The CDR3 regions of human TCRbeta chains were analyzed by immunosequencing. The authors' analysis ran thus. Repertoire TCRs were matched against a reference library of SARS-CoV-2-specific TCRs generated with the MIRA antigen-specificity platform. Breadth meant the fraction of unique TCRs that were SARS-CoV-2-associated, whereas depth meant the fraction of total T cells that were SARS-CoV-2-associated. Using the MIRA data, every spike-specific TCR was mapped to the spike region that the TCR reacted to and assigned to either a CD4 or a CD8 class. Log10-transformed breadth and depth values were compared by one-way ANOVA with Sidak's multiple comparisons tests. TCRdb mirrors the immuneACCESS table, restricted to in-frame sequences. Some clones are absent from its copies; in checked studies, under half trace to an unresolved V gene, and the reason for the others is unknown. That table furnishes V, J and clone size, whereas the DNA furnished D and trimming. The sample yields more than 150,000 clones; 80% to 95% were counted once. Of the sample, roughly 10% falls within the top ten clones.

Broad study findings and their caveats: Vaccine-associated CD4 TCRs spanned the whole spike protein, with dominant responses in regions 160-218 and 743-854. Because no day 14 peak-response samples were available, repertoires were characterized only after the peak T cell response. A significant rise in spike-specific TCR breadth and depth was observed after two AZD1222 doses relative to day 0 and relative to MenACWY recipients. The 56-69-year group was small, and its depth increase did not reach significance, likely because of low power. Reportedly, close to half of the unique spike-specific TCRs recognized epitopes lying outside the regions that are mutated in the B.1.351 and B.1.1.7 variants. Participants were mostly white British and included more females than males, and it was suggested by the authors that clonal diversity may have been underestimated. Conclusions about previously exposed vaccinees are limited, since just six or seven AZD1222 recipients were seropositive for SARS-CoV-2 at baseline.

This specimen's time point label, per the study, means: baseline before first vaccination. Vaccinee samples were obtained from the UK trials COV001 and COV002, which included a single-blind randomized controlled phase 2/3 trial of AZD1222 (ChAdOx1 nCoV-19) in healthy adults. Trial participant PBMC samples were collected at day 0 and day 28 after the second dose for TCRbeta chain sequencing. CDR3 length: 13 amino acids, cysteine to phenylalanine. Left in the record is the CDR3 DNA by itself, 39 bases read in frame from the first base. The junction shows trimming of 4 bases on V and 4 bases on J, plus 10 bases between the germline ends. The CDR1 and CDR2 encoded by the germline V gene are LGHNA and YSLEER.

The sample here was peripheral blood, taken on day 0 of AZD1222 vaccination. The TCR sequence derives from an adult in good health. The chain is encoded by TRBV4-3 joined to TRBJ1-2; the D gene is perhaps TRBD1, on 6 matching bases. The CDR3 protein sequence reads: CASSLRTVYGYTF. The nucleotides read TGCGCCAGCAGCCTTCGGACAGTCTATGGCTACACCTTC.